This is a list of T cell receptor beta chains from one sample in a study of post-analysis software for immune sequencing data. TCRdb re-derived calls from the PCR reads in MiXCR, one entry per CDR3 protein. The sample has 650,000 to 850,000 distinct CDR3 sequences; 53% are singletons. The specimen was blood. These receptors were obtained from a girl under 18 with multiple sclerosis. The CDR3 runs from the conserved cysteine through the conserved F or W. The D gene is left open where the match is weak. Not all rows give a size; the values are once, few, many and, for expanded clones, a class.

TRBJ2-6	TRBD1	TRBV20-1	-	CSASRQGAAGANVRTF	TGCAGTGCTAGTCGACAGGGGGCGGCTGGGGCCAACGTCCGGACTTTC
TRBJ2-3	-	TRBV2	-	CASNQFSTDTQYF	TGTGCCAGCAACCAATTTAGCACAGATACGCAGTATTTT
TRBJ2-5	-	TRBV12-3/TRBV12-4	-	CAGSLSGQPGETQYF	TGTGCCGGCAGTTTGTCGGGTCAGCCTGGAGAGACCCAGTACTTC
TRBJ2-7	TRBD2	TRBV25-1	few	CASSEYPPRTSEEQYF	TGTGCCAGCAGTGAATATCCCCCTAGGACTAGCGAAGAGCAGTACTTC
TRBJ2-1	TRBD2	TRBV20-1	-	CSARAREGRGVYNEQFF	TGCAGTGCTAGAGCCCGTGAGGGGCGGGGGGTATACAATGAGCAGTTCTTC
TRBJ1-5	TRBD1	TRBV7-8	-	CASSLGGQGNQPQHF	TGTGCCAGCAGCTTAGGGGGACAGGGTAATCAGCCCCAGCATTTT
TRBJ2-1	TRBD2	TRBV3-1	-	CASSLASGLAGGEQFF	TGTGCCAGCAGCCTGGCCTCTGGACTAGCCGGGGGTGAGCAGTTCTTC
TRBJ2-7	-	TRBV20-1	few	CSARGSGGRYEQYF	TGCAGTGCTAGAGGGTCGGGGGGCAGGTACGAGCAGTACTTC
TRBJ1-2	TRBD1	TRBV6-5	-	CASSYTMDRVYGYTF	TGTGCCAGCAGTTACACAATGGACAGGGTCTATGGCTACACCTTC
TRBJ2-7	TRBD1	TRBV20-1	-	CSARTGRHEQYF	TGCAGTGCGCGGACAGGGCGCCACGAGCAGTACTTC
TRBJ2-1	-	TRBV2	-	CASSSDTTSYNEQFF	TGTGCCAGCAGTTCGGACACGACGTCCTACAATGAGCAGTTCTTC
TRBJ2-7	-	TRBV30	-	CAWSRGGGSEQYF	TGTGCCTGGAGTCGAGGAGGAGGTTCGGAGCAGTACTTC
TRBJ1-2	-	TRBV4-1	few	CASSQVPQGDGYTF	TGCGCCAGCAGCCAAGTCCCACAGGGCGATGGCTACACCTTC
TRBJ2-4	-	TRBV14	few	CASSHLGAKNIQYF	TGTGCCAGCAGCCATCTGGGGGCCAAAAACATTCAGTACTTC
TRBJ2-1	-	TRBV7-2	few	CASSLAWSGGQFF	TGTGCCAGCAGCTTAGCATGGTCCGGCGGGCAGTTCTTC
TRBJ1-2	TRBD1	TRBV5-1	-	CASSSGQGRSGYTF	TGCGCCAGCAGCTCGGGACAGGGGAGATCAGGCTACACCTTC
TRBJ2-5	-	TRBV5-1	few	CASSLARGASGYF	TGCGCCAGCAGCTTGGCCAGAGGGGCCTCGGGGTACTTC
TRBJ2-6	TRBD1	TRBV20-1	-	CSAFPLTGTSGANVLTF	TGCAGTGCTTTTCCATTGACAGGGACCTCTGGGGCCAACGTCCTGACTTTC
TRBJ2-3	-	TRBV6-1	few	CASSIQRTGADTQYF	TGTGCCAGCAGTATACAGCGGACGGGGGCAGATACGCAGTATTTT
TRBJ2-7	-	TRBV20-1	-	CSAPRRGLGEQYF	TGCAGTGCCCCTAGGCGGGGGCTCGGCGAGCAGTACTTC
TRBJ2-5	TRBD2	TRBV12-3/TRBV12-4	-	CASSSGSGVETQYF	TGTGCCAGCTCTTCCGGTAGCGGGGTCGAGACCCAGTACTTC
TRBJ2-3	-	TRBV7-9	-	CASSYHGGDTQYF	TGTGCCAGCAGCTACCACGGGGGAGATACGCAGTATTTT
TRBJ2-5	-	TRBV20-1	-	CSATKWDTLSRKQYF	TGCAGTGCTACTAAGTGGGACACTCTCAGTAGGAAGCAGTACTTC
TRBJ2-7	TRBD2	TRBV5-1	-	CASSWPGLAYEQYF	TGCGCCAGCAGTTGGCCGGGACTAGCCTACGAGCAGTACTTC
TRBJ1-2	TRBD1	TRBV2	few	CASSSDRGLGYTF	TGTGCCAGCAGTTCTGACAGGGGACTTGGCTACACCTTC
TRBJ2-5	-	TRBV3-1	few	CASSQDPSQETQYF	TGCGCCAGCAGCCAAGATCCTAGTCAAGAGACCCAGTACTTC
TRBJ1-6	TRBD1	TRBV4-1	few	CASSQGGQGTYSPLHF	TGCGCCAGCAGCCAAGGGGGACAGGGGACATACTCACCCCTCCACTTT
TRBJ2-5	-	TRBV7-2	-	CASSTIHEGGFETQYF	TGTGCCAGCAGCACCATCCACGAAGGCGGATTCGAGACCCAGTACTTC
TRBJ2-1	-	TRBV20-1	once	CSARGVEHTYNEQFF	TGCAGTGCTAGAGGAGTCGAACATACCTACAATGAGCAGTTCTTC
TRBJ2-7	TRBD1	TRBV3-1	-	CASSQHGLGTGDSYEQYF	TGTGCCAGCAGCCAACACGGGTTGGGGACAGGGGATTCCTACGAGCAGTACTTC
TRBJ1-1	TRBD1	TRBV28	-	CASWGQFMNTEAFF	TGTGCCAGCTGGGGACAGTTCATGAACACTGAAGCTTTCTTT
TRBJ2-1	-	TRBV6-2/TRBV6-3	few	CASSYSLEWNEQFF	TGTGCCAGCAGTTACTCGCTAGAGTGGAATGAGCAGTTCTTC
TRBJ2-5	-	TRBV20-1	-	CSARSVPQKTQYF	TGCAGTGCTAGATCGGTCCCGCAGAAGACCCAGTACTTC
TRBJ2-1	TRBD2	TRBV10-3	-	CAISGLAGFDEQFF	TGTGCCATCAGCGGACTAGCGGGATTCGATGAGCAGTTCTTC
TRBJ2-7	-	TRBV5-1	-	CASSQTDGTYEQYF	TGCGCCAGCAGTCAAACGGACGGGACCTACGAGCAGTACTTC
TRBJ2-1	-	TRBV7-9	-	CASTVAGASNEQFF	TGTGCCAGCACCGTCGCGGGGGCATCCAATGAGCAGTTCTTC
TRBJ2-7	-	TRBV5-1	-	CASSWDSYYEQYF	TGCGCCAGCAGCTGGGACTCGTACTACGAGCAGTACTTC
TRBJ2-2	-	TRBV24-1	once	CATSDSQGPTGELFF	TGTGCCACCAGTGATTCGCAGGGGCCTACCGGGGAGCTGTTTTTT
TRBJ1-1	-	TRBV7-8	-	CASSLLGAWENTEAFF	TGTGCCAGCAGCTTGTTGGGGGCGTGGGAGAACACTGAAGCTTTCTTT
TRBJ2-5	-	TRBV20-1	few	CSASVAGKTQYF	TGCAGTGCCTCCGTCGCGGGAAAGACCCAGTACTTC
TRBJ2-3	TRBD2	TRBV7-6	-	CASRPTSNSGDTQYF	TGTGCCAGCAGACCGACTAGCAACTCAGGAGATACGCAGTATTTT
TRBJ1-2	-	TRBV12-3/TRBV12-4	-	CASSRMSNYGYTF	TGTGCCAGCAGTCGAATGAGTAACTATGGCTACACCTTC
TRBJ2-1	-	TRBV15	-	CATSSPPKNSHEQFF	TGTGCCACCAGCAGTCCCCCAAAAAACTCGCATGAGCAGTTCTTC